This T cell receptor beta chain was observed in a study of naive and memory T cell subsets. The treatment was: skin biopsy from PPD injection site in Mantoux-positive individual. An oligonucleotide containing a UMI was ligated to the 3' end of TCR cDNA. Skin biopsies came from PPD injection sites in Mantoux-positive individuals. This clonotype was observed at least ten times. The SP2 primer and nested alpha and beta constant region primers amplified ligated cDNA in four rounds. From the UMI-ligation and nested PCR reads, TCRdb called clonotypes with MiXCR, one entry per CDR3 protein. The profile shows about 37,000 distinct CDR3 sequences, approximately 10% of them singletons. Trimming stripped 0 bases from V and 4 bases from J, with 7 bases between. Germline V gives CDR1 SGHRS, CDR2 YFSETQ. CDR3 length: 14 amino acids.

The origin of this receptor is an adult in good health. The rearrangement uses TRBV5-1 and TRBJ2-2, with no clear D. This specimen consisted of skin, obtained from a tuberculin skin test site. The CDR3, as DNA: TGCGCCAGCAGCTTGGGGCAGGTCACCGGGGAGCTGTTTTTT. Protein product: CASSLGQVTGELFF.